This is a list of T cell receptor beta chains from one sample in a study of control samples from healthy donors and cancer patients. Generated by immunoSEQ multiplex PCR, the TCRdb table keeps only in-frame clones and is missing some. Among about 99,000 clones, 80% to 90% were seen once, and the ten largest hold roughly 19%. Sample: PBMCs. The receptors were gathered from a man in his 60s with lung cancer. Both conserved end residues are part of each CDR3. Each record gives: CDR3 protein, J gene, V gene.

CASSDVPPATGAFF,TRBJ1-1,TRBV6-1
CASNNGGAYNEQFF,TRBJ2-1,TRBV5-4
CASSMKGEETQYF,TRBJ2-5,TRBV5-4
CASSQDVRTRHSYEQYF,TRBJ2-7,TRBV14
CASSRLGTGQTGELFF,TRBJ2-2,TRBV5-1
CASSYSTAISSGNTIYF,TRBJ1-3,TRBV6-2/TRBV6-3
CASSFLTVNTGELFF,TRBJ2-2,TRBV7-2
CASSLLENTEAFF,TRBJ1-1,TRBV7-9
CASSARGGAYSSYNEQFF,TRBJ2-1,TRBV9
CASSLLGRVSNRPQHF,TRBJ1-5,TRBV11-3
CASGDRGRNEKLFF,TRBJ1-4,TRBV25-1
CASSKTGTKDNTGELFF,TRBJ2-2,TRBV4-1
CASSSGGGTGYEKLFF,TRBJ1-4,TRBV5-4
CSVVAGNSNQPQHF,TRBJ1-5,TRBV29-1
CASSKHRRTGRDTGELFF,TRBJ2-2,TRBV6-2/TRBV6-3
CASSLGGGMEGNSPLHF,TRBJ1-6,TRBV5-1
CATSRGEKVYNEQFF,TRBJ2-1,TRBV15
CASSRDTNYGYTF,TRBJ1-2,TRBV5-1
CASTLGGTGGIKTQYF,TRBJ2-5,TRBV6-6
CAISERGVDTEAFF,TRBJ1-1,TRBV10-3
CSGPIANTQYF,TRBJ2-3,TRBV20-1
CASSFWADTGELFF,TRBJ2-2,TRBV7-2
CASSLGQGREKLFF,TRBJ1-4,TRBV5-1
CASSKGGDTQYF,TRBJ2-3,TRBV19
CASSEYTDTDTQYF,TRBJ2-3,TRBV2
CASSLTPGNTIYF,TRBJ1-3,TRBV5-6
CASSAGQAVGQPQHF,TRBJ1-5,TRBV9
CASSMTGTHGYTF,TRBJ1-2,TRBV19
CASSLTGTGGRELFF,TRBJ2-2,TRBV7-6
CASSSRGVSGGYGGETQYF,TRBJ2-5,TRBV7-9
CASSFPNQPQHF,TRBJ1-5,TRBV7-6
CASSPEVNTEAFF,TRBJ1-1,TRBV7-9
CASSEVSGQNTGELFF,TRBJ2-2,TRBV10-1
CASSEATGIGYTF,TRBJ1-2,TRBV2
CASSPKREAREQFF,TRBJ2-1,TRBV18
CASSLLGAVNTEAFF,TRBJ1-1,TRBV5-1
CASSPRPVMNTEAFF,TRBJ1-1,TRBV5-1
CASTVEAVIGSGELFF,TRBJ2-2,TRBV9
CAISEDSGRQPQHF,TRBJ1-5,TRBV10-3
CARSFPPGRGRQPQHF,TRBJ1-5,TRBV5-3
CAISPSGGLGETQYF,TRBJ2-5,TRBV2
CASSYITSVGGEKLFF,TRBJ1-4,TRBV6-6